This T cell receptor beta chain was documented in a study of PD-L1 blockade in urothelial cancer. About the research overall: Patients commenced intravenous atezolizumab, 1,200 mg every 3 weeks, in the mid-2010s. Earlier, patients had received 0 to 3 chemotherapy regimens.

The table came from immunoSEQ multiplex PCR; TCRdb's copy has only in-frame clones and leaves some out. The sample shows tens of thousands of clones, approximately 80% of them seen only once. Material: PBMCs, obtained around atezolizumab (anti-PD-L1) treatment. The receptor was derived from a man in his 70s with urothelial cancer.

The CDR3 DNA sequence: TGTGCCTGGAGGCGGGACCGGAACACTGAAGCTTTCTTT. It encodes CAWRRDRNTEAFF. V is TRBV30 and J is TRBJ1-1; a possible D gene is TRBD1 (5 bases). Trimming took off 3 bases at V and 1 base at J, with 9 bases between the two ends. Germline CDR1 is GTSNPN and CDR2 is SVGIG (reference sequence). CDR3 length: 13 residues.